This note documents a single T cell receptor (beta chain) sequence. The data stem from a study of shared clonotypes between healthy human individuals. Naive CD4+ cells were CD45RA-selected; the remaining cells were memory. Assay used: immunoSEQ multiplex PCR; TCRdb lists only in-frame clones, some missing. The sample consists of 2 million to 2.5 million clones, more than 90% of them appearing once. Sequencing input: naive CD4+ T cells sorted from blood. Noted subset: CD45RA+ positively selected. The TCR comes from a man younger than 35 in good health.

The CDR3 DNA follows: TGTGCCATCAGCGGACTCTCCGAAAGTCAGACCCAGTACTTC. Translation: CAISGLSESQTQYF. The rearrangement links TRBV10-3 to TRBJ2-5; D may be TRBD2 (5 bases). Germline V lookup: CDR1 ENHRY, CDR2 SYGVKD. The V end lost 6 bases, the J end lost 6 bases, and 17 bases lay between the germline ends. This CDR3 has 14 amino acids.